These 28 T cell receptor beta chains originate from one sample sequenced in a study of cytomegalovirus exposure and HLA in healthy donors. A multiplex PCR was run with 60 Vbeta primers and 13 Jbeta primers. Clones were sequenced by immunoSEQ multiplex PCR, and TCRdb holds only the in-frame ones, with some missing. The sample lists some 120,000 clones; around 75% were seen once. The sample consisted of PBMCs. The origin of the receptors is a woman between 18 and 29 years old in good health and CMV-seronegative.

This sequence joins TRBV5-1 and TRBJ1-2, with 9 bases aligning to TRBD1. Germline-derived CDR1 and CDR2 are SGHRS and YFSETQ. The CDR3 runs 16 residues. The junction had 9 bases not matched to a gene; V was cut back by 0 bases and J by 6 bases. CDR3 coding DNA: TGCGCCAGCAGCTTGGGGACAGGGGCGTCAAGAGATGGCTACACCTTC. Its translation: CASSLGTGASRDGYTF.

The chain employs TRBV7-8 and TRBJ2-7; D call uncertain. Per the germline V gene, CDR1 is SGHVS and CDR2 is FQNEAQ. CDR3 length equals 15 residues. Trimming left V 1 base short and J 0 bases short, with 10 bases between. CDR3 DNA: TGTGCCAGCAGCTTAGTCCCAATGAGCTCCTACGAGCAGTACTTC. It specifies CASSLVPMSSYEQYF.

The chain employs TRBV5-1 and TRBJ1-2; D may be TRBD1 (6 bases). Germline CDR1 is SGHRS and CDR2 is YFSETQ. V was trimmed by 2 bases and J by 2 bases, leaving 10 bases between them. The CDR3 covers 14 residues. CDR3 loop: CASSLTDRNYGYTF. The CDR3 DNA follows: TGCGCCAGCAGCTTAACCGACAGGAACTATGGCTACACCTTC.

The chain recombines TRBV9 with TRBJ2-2; D gene ambiguous. The germline V gene has CDR1 SGDLS and CDR2 YYNGEE. The CDR3 runs to 12 residues. V gave up 0 bases and J gave up 5 bases, with 2 bases separating them. CDR3 protein: CASSVATGELFF. CDR3 nucleotide sequence: TGTGCCAGCAGCGTAGCTACCGGGGAGCTGTTTTTT.

This clone was counted only a few times. V gene TRBV6-4 combines with J gene TRBJ1-1; D remains unclear. Germline loops: CDR1 MRHNA, CDR2 SNTAGT. The CDR3 has 15 residues. Between the trimmed V and J ends, which lost 6 bases and 5 bases, there was a span of 19 bases. CDR3 sequence reads: CASRPRTGSGTEAFF. For the CDR3, the DNA is TGTGCCAGCAGACCCCGGACGGGGAGTGGTACTGAAGCTTTCTTT.

This clone has only a few counts. The chain uses TRBV6-5 and TRBJ1-2; D unclear. Trimming pared 0 bases from V and 8 bases from J, leaving 10 bases between. This CDR3 spans 13 amino acids. Germline CDR1 and CDR2: MNHEY and SVGAGI. The CDR3 bases are TGTGCCAGCAGTTACTCTTTGGGAGGCGGCTACACCTTC. Amino acids: CASSYSLGGGYTF.

This chain uses TRBV10-3 with TRBJ1-2; 8 nucleotides align to TRBD1. The V and J ends lost 0 bases and 7 bases, in that order; junction bases with no gene match: 7. The CDR3 loop spans 15 amino acids. Germline V CDR1 and CDR2: ENHRY, SYGVKD. Written as DNA, the CDR3 is TGTGCCATCAGTGAGTCGGGCAGGGGGCAAGGTGGCTACACCTTC. It specifies CAISESGRGQGGYTF.

J is TRBJ1-5 and V is TRBV19; 7 bases agree with TRBD1. CDR3 length equals 15 residues. In germline, CDR1 is LNHDA, CDR2 SQIVND (reference sequence). The V and J ends lost 3 bases and 0 bases, in that order; junction bases with no gene match: 2. The CDR3 protein is CASSMGTDSNQPQHF. The CDR3 bases are TGTGCCAGTAGTATGGGGACAGATAGCAATCAGCCCCAGCATTTT. Full variable domain (rest looked up from reference TRBV19 and TRBJ1-5): DGGITQSPKYLFRKEGQNVTLSCEQNLNHDAMYWYRQDPGQGLRLIYYSQIVNDFQKGDIAEGYSVSREKKESFPLTVTSAQKNPTAFYLCASSMGTDSNQPQHFGDGTRLSIL.

This chain links TRBV7-9 with TRBJ1-1; D is undetermined. The CDR3 runs to 11 residues. Germline V gene lookup returns CDR1 SEHNR and CDR2 FQNEAQ (reference sequence). V lost 1 base, J lost 10 bases, and 7 bases lay in between. CDR3: CASSLDTPAFF. The CDR3 DNA reads as TGTGCCAGCAGCTTAGACACCCCAGCTTTCTTT.

The sample holds a few counts of this clone. V gene TRBV6-5 combines with J gene TRBJ2-7; weak D call: TRBD1 (5 bases). The germline V gene encodes CDR1 MNHEY and CDR2 SVGAGI. The CDR3 sequence is 14 residues long. V lost 5 bases, J lost 0 bases, and 11 bases lay in between. This CDR3 reads CASSPTAFSYEQYF. The CDR3 region has the DNA TGTGCCAGCAGTCCGACAGCTTTCTCCTACGAGCAGTACTTC.

V gene TRBV6-5 combines with J gene TRBJ1-2; D is ambiguous. V lost 6 bases and J lost 8, with 13 bases in between. Germline CDR1 reads MNHEY; CDR2 reads SVGAGI. The CDR3 is 12 residues long. The CDR3 sequence is CASSQGPGGYTF. CDR3 in DNA: TGTGCCAGCAGCCAAGGCCCGGGGGGCTACACCTTC.

About this clone itself: One junction end does not reproduce the germline sequence, and a read error may be involved. The chain combines TRBV18 with TRBJ1-1; D unclear. Germline CDR1 reads KGHSH; CDR2 reads LQKENI. There are 14 residues in the CDR3. In nucleotides, the CDR3 is TGTGCCAGCTCCCCACTGCAGATGAACACTGAAGCTTTCTTT. This encodes CASSPLQMNTEAFF.

The rearrangement joins TRBV5-1 to TRBJ2-2; TRBD1 agrees at 9 bases. This CDR3 spans 17 amino acids. V lost 4 bases, J lost 2 bases, and 9 bases stayed unmatched. Germline values: CDR1 SGHRS, CDR2 YFSETQ. The CDR3, as DNA: TGCGCCAGCAGCCCCGGGACAGGGATCGGAAACACCGGGGAGCTGTTTTTT. It codes for CASSPGTGIGNTGELFF. Full variable domain (outside the CDR3, taken from reference TRBV5-1 and TRBJ2-2): KAGVTQTPRYLIKTRGQQVTLSCSPISGHRSVSWYQQTPGQGLQFLFEYFSETQRNKGNFPGRFSGRQFSNSRSEMNVSTLELGDSALYLCASSPGTGIGNTGELFFGEGSRLTVL.

Turning to this clone: A read error may produce the germline difference seen at one junction end. J is TRBJ1-1 and V is TRBV7-9; D gene unclear. Germline CDR1 SEHNR, CDR2 FQNEAQ (reference sequence). This CDR3 contains 12 residues. The CDR3, as DNA: TGTTCCAGCAGTTCCGCCCGGGTTGAAGCTTTCTTT. Protein sequence: CSSSSARVEAFF.

This chain joins TRBV10-3 and TRBJ1-2, with 9 bases identical to TRBD1. The CDR3 totals 15 residues. Germline V CDR1 and CDR2: ENHRY, SYGVKD. V lost 3 bases, J lost 3 bases, and 5 bases stayed unmatched. The CDR3 loop reads CAISDPGTGHYGYTF. CDR3 coding DNA: TGTGCCATCAGTGACCCCGGGACAGGGCACTATGGCTACACCTTC.

The chain links TRBV7-2 to TRBJ1-5, with 7 bases that match TRBD1. Trimming removed 0 bases from V and 4 bases from J; junction bases left unmatched: 3. CDR3 size: 15 residues. The germline gives CDR1 SGHTA, CDR2 FQGNSA. CDR3: CASSLAGGANQPQHF. CDR3 coding DNA: TGTGCCAGCAGCTTAGCAGGGGGCGCGAATCAGCCCCAGCATTTT.

This clone was recorded once. Here the CDR3 reads CASSYAGQGRGETQYF. The CDR3 DNA follows: TGTGCCAGCAGTTACGCCGGACAGGGAAGGGGAGAGACCCAGTACTTC. The genes are TRBV6-5 and TRBJ2-5; 8 bases agree with TRBD1. The CDR3 is 16 residues long. Germline V gives CDR1 MNHEY, CDR2 SVGAGI. J was trimmed by 4 bases and V by 2 bases; bases with no gene match: 9.

This clone was seen once. The chain combines TRBV5-1 with TRBJ2-2, with 9 bases matching TRBD1. CDR1 and CDR2 (germline): SGHRS, YFSETQ. Trimming cost V 4 bases and J 3 bases; bases outside gene matches: 4. This CDR3 is built from 15 residues. The CDR3 nucleotides are TGCGCCAGCAGCAGAGACAGGGGGGACACCGGGGAGCTGTTTTTT. Protein: CASSRDRGDTGELFF.

This clone has more than one count but fewer than ten. The chain recombines TRBV30 with TRBJ2-3, with a weak D call TRBD2 (5 bases). The CDR3 has 15 amino acids. The V end was cut by 0 bases, the J end by 0 bases, with 10 bases between. From germline, CDR1 is GTSNPN and CDR2 SVGIG (reference sequence). This CDR3 is CAWSVGGTSTDTQYF. The CDR3, as DNA: TGTGCCTGGAGTGTAGGAGGCACTAGCACAGATACGCAGTATTTT.

This clone was counted a few times. An end of the junction differs from the germline gene, which may be a read error. The J gene is TRBJ2-5, the V gene TRBV30, with 7 bases lining up with TRBD1. Germline V CDR1 and CDR2: GTSNPN, SVGIG (reference sequence). The CDR3 totals 11 residues. The CDR3 loop is CAWRRQGFTDF. DNA of the CDR3: TGTGCCTGGAGGCGACAGGGTTTCACGGACTTC. Full variable domain (remainder filled in from reference TRBV30 and TRBJ2-5): SQTIHQWPATLVQPVGSPLSLECTVEGTSNPNLYWYRQAAGRGLQLLFYSVGIGQISSEVPQNLSASRPQDRQFILSSKKLLLSDSGFYLCAWRRQGFTDFGPGTRLLVL.

The J gene is TRBJ2-3, the V gene TRBV9, with 9 bases identical to TRBD2. V lost 0 bases and J lost 2; bases outside the gene matches: 7. This CDR3 comprises 17 residues. The germline V gene encodes CDR1 SGDLS and CDR2 YYNGEE. Written as DNA, the CDR3 is TGTGCCAGCAGCGTAGACGGCAGCGGGGGGCACACAGATACGCAGTATTTT. Amino acids: CASSVDGSGGHTDTQYF.

The chain recombines TRBV28 with TRBJ2-7; 9 positions agree with TRBD1. The J segment lost 3 bases and the V segment lost 5 bases, leaving 11 bases of the junction unmatched. The CDR3 is 16 amino acids. CDR1 and CDR2 from the germline V gene are MDHEN and SYDVKM. The CDR3, as DNA: TGTGCCAGCAGTCCGCTGGGACAGGGAAGTTTCTACGAGCAGTACTTC. It is translated as CASSPLGQGSFYEQYF.

The J gene is TRBJ1-2, the V gene TRBV19; D is perhaps TRBD1 (5 bases). The CDR3 covers 13 residues. Germline CDR1 and CDR2: LNHDA and SQIVND (reference sequence). The ends were cut back, 6 bases at V and 3 bases at J, with 11 bases in the middle. CDR3 coding DNA: TGTGCCAGTAGCCCCAGGGATGACTATGGCTACACCTTC. Its translation is CASSPRDDYGYTF.

This rearrangement joins TRBV7-6 to TRBJ1-1; tentatively, D is TRBD1 (5 bases). Trimming removed 4 bases at V and 4 bases at J, with 13 bases between. From germline, CDR1 is SGHVS and CDR2 FNYEAQ. This CDR3 is 14 amino acids long. This CDR3 reads CASSSKIQVTEAFF. The CDR3 region has the DNA TGTGCCAGCAGCTCTAAGATACAGGTCACTGAAGCTTTCTTT. The full variable domain, completed using reference TRBV7-6 and TRBJ1-1, is GAGVSQSPRYKVTKRGQDVALRCDPISGHVSLYWYRQALGQGPEFLTYFNYEAQQDKSGLPNDRFSAERPEGSISTLTIQRTEQRDSAMYRCASSSKIQVTEAFFGQGTRLTVV.

V is TRBV6-6 and J is TRBJ1-1, with D possibly matching TRBD1 (5 bases). The CDR3 contains 14 residues. CDR1 and CDR2 from the germline V gene are MNHNY and SVGAGI (reference sequence). Trimming took 2 bases from V and 3 from J, leaving 10 bases between them. CDR3 in amino acids: CASSYAGWDTEAFF. The CDR3 DNA sequence: TGTGCCAGCAGTTACGCAGGGTGGGACACTGAAGCTTTCTTT.

This clone has just one count. J is TRBJ2-1 and V is TRBV27; a possible D gene is TRBD2 (5 bases). There are 12 residues in the CDR3. V was shortened by 8 bases and J by 6 bases, with 11 bases between the two germline ends. Germline assignment: CDR1 MNHEY and CDR2 SMNVEV (reference sequence). Written as DNA, the CDR3 is TGTGCCAGCTCAGTAGAGGGCAATGAGCAGTTCTTC. Amino acid sequence: CASSVEGNEQFF.

This clone was observed a handful of times. The rearrangement links TRBV28 to TRBJ2-3; 7 nucleotides agree with TRBD1. Germline loops: CDR1 MDHEN, CDR2 SYDVKM. The ends lost 8 bases at V and 3 bases at J; junction bases unmatched: 11. The CDR3 is made up of 15 amino acids. The CDR3 region has the DNA TGTGCCAGCCCCCTCAACAGGGGAGATACAGATACGCAGTATTTT. Protein sequence: CASPLNRGDTDTQYF. Filled out from reference TRBV28 and TRBJ2-3, the complete variable domain reads DVKVTQSSRYLVKRTGEKVFLECVQDMDHENMFWYRQDPGLGLRLIYFSYDVKMKEKGDIPEGYSVSREKKERFSLILESASTNQTSMYLCASPLNRGDTDTQYFGPGTRLTVL.

This rearrangement joins TRBV2 to TRBJ2-2, with 7 bases aligning to TRBD1. V lost 4 bases to trimming and J lost 5 bases; unmatched junction nucleotides: 1. CDR1 and CDR2 (germline): SNHLY, FYNNEI. The CDR3 consists of 13 residues. CDR3 bases: TGTGCCAGCAGTGTACAGGGGACCGGGGAGCTGTTTTTT. It encodes CASSVQGTGELFF.